Listed below are T cell receptor beta chains from one sample, sequenced in a study of blood T cells in healthy people across ages. TCRdb itself ran the 5' RACE reads through MiXCR, one entry per CDR3 protein. The sample lists about 700,000 distinct CDR3 sequences; about 32% were seen once. Specimen: blood. The receptors originated from a woman older than 75 in good health. Both conserved end residues are part of each CDR3. D genes are given only for firm matches. The size entry is marked missing in some rows and otherwise reads once, few, many or a size class.

j_gene: TRBJ2-1
v_gene: TRBV10-3
abundance: -
d_gene: -
CDR3aa: CAITDEDPRYNEQFF
CDR3nt: TGTGCCATCACCGACGAGGACCCTCGGTACAATGAGCAGTTCTTC

j_gene: TRBJ2-1
v_gene: TRBV28
abundance: many
d_gene: TRBD1
CDR3aa: CASSSSGTGRSYNEQFF
CDR3nt: TGTGCCAGCAGTTCTTCCGGGACAGGGCGGTCCTACAATGAGCAGTTCTTC

j_gene: TRBJ2-5
v_gene: TRBV20-1
abundance: many
d_gene: -
CDR3aa: CSARDRETQYF
CDR3nt: TGCAGTGCTAGAGATCGAGAGACCCAGTACTTC

j_gene: TRBJ2-5
v_gene: TRBV5-8
abundance: -
d_gene: -
CDR3aa: CASSTPGSNERYF
CDR3nt: TGTGCCAGCAGCACCCCGGGGTCCAATGAGCGGTACTTC

j_gene: TRBJ1-2
v_gene: TRBV7-2
abundance: many
d_gene: -
CDR3aa: CASSLEPRGGYGYTF
CDR3nt: TGTGCCAGCAGCTTAGAACCCCGGGGAGGCTATGGCTACACCTTC

j_gene: TRBJ2-7
v_gene: TRBV12-3/TRBV12-4
abundance: many
d_gene: -
CDR3aa: CASSLSDSYEQYF
CDR3nt: TGTGCCAGCAGTTTATCGGACTCCTACGAGCAGTACTTC

j_gene: TRBJ2-7
v_gene: TRBV6-6
abundance: many
d_gene: TRBD1
CDR3aa: CASRAPGQGAYEQYF
CDR3nt: TGTGCCAGCAGAGCTCCGGGACAGGGGGCTTACGAGCAGTACTTC

j_gene: TRBJ2-7
v_gene: TRBV2
abundance: few
d_gene: TRBD1
CDR3aa: CASRAQSGTGPYEQYF
CDR3nt: TGTGCCAGCAGGGCCCAATCCGGGACAGGGCCCTACGAGCAGTACTTC

j_gene: TRBJ1-5
v_gene: TRBV7-2
abundance: many
d_gene: -
CDR3aa: CASSLGRGSNQPQHF
CDR3nt: TGTGCCAGCAGCTTGGGGCGTGGGAGCAATCAGCCCCAGCATTTT

j_gene: TRBJ2-7
v_gene: TRBV5-1
abundance: many
d_gene: -
CDR3aa: CASSLSAGQTEQYF
CDR3nt: TGCGCCAGCAGCTTGTCGGCAGGGCAGACCGAGCAGTACTTC

j_gene: TRBJ2-1
v_gene: TRBV5-1
abundance: many
d_gene: -
CDR3aa: CASSLTTGSYNEQFF
CDR3nt: TGCGCCAGCAGCTTGACTACAGGCTCCTACAATGAGCAGTTCTTC

j_gene: TRBJ1-1
v_gene: TRBV5-1
abundance: few
d_gene: -
CDR3aa: CASSLESERTEAFF
CDR3nt: TGCGCCAGCAGCTTGGAATCAGAACGCACTGAAGCTTTCTTT

j_gene: TRBJ2-6
v_gene: TRBV5-5
abundance: -
d_gene: -
CDR3aa: CASHNPRSGANVLTF
CDR3nt: TGTGCCAGTCATAACCCTCGCTCTGGGGCCAACGTCCTGACTTTC

j_gene: TRBJ1-2
v_gene: TRBV27
abundance: many
d_gene: -
CDR3aa: CASRAGGNYGYTF
CDR3nt: TGTGCCAGTCGAGCCGGGGGAAACTATGGCTACACCTTC

j_gene: TRBJ2-7
v_gene: TRBV20-1
abundance: -
d_gene: -
CDR3aa: CSALGPFSSYEQYF
CDR3nt: TGCAGTGCCCTTGGGCCTTTCAGCTCCTACGAGCAGTACTTC

j_gene: TRBJ2-3
v_gene: TRBV20-1
abundance: -
d_gene: TRBD2
CDR3aa: CSAPRTSGISDTQYF
CDR3nt: TGCAGTGCTCCCCGGACTAGCGGGATTTCTGATACGCAGTATTTT

j_gene: TRBJ2-7
v_gene: TRBV7-3
abundance: -
d_gene: -
CDR3aa: CASSSGQSYNEQYF
CDR3nt: TGTGCCAGCAGCTCCGGACAGTCCTACAATGAGCAGTACTTC

j_gene: TRBJ1-5
v_gene: TRBV11-2
abundance: few
d_gene: TRBD1
CDR3aa: CASSLGTGAYQPQHF
CDR3nt: TGTGCCAGCAGCTTAGGGACAGGGGCCTATCAGCCCCAGCATTTT